Sequencing of this T cell receptor (beta chain) was carried out in a study of CD8+ T cells in alopecia areata. Across the whole study: In an open-label trial, patients got 5 to 10 mg tofacitinib twice daily. Dosing spanned 6 to 18 months on tofacitinib, then 6 months off drug. Study-level results: Scalp sample data also include resident alphabeta T cells from normal skin.

Isolated RNA was reverse transcribed into cDNA used as the sequencing template. Method: immunoSEQ multiplex PCR; TCRdb's copy keeps in-frame clones and lacks some. The profile covers fewer than 200,000 clones, with 59% appearing a single time and about 15% taken by the ten largest. CDR3 length: 11 amino acids. Germline assignment: CDR1 GTSNPN and CDR2 SVGIG (reference sequence). Trimming removed 5 bases from V and 6 bases from J, with 5 bases in between. Concerning this clone itself: Its specificity is unknown. The sample has other DNA sequences that encode this CDR3 too.

The chain combines TRBV30 with TRBJ1-6, with D unresolved. The receptor comes from a human donor with alopecia areata. Sequences were derived from CD4+ T cells sorted from blood, sampled at week 0. The CDR3 here is CAWDRNSPLHF. CDR3 in DNA: TGTGCCTGGGATCGTAATTCACCCCTCCACTTT.